What follows is one T cell receptor (beta chain) and its context. As yet, its antigen is unknown. Only in-frame clones appear in the TCRdb table, and some are missing; sequencing was by immunoSEQ multiplex PCR. The sample contains some 78,000 clones, roughly 96% of which appear only once. The sample originates from a study of human thymus T cells. Germline CDR1 reads LNHDA; CDR2 reads SQIVND (reference sequence). V lost 8 bases to trimming and J lost 6 bases, with 11 bases between them. The CDR3 loop spans 13 amino acids. The study, taken as a whole, reports: Repertoires sampled from thymus and blood appeared biased in V and J gene usage. Related research reported highly overlapping thymic repertoires among unrelated individuals.

The thymus tissue came from resections taken during corrective heart surgery. Among the donors, all were healthy Finnish infants having corrective surgery for congenital heart defects. The sequenced sample was thymus tissue. The receptor's source is a boy younger than two with a congenital heart defect but otherwise immunologically healthy. This sequence joins TRBV19 and TRBJ1-6; tentatively, D is TRBD1 (5 bases). Here the CDR3 DNA reads TGTGCCAGTCGGGGAAGGGGTAATTCACCCCTCCACTTT. Amino acids: CASRGRGNSPLHF.